These T cell receptor beta chains were read from a single sample in a study of T cell repertoires in cytomegalovirus infection. MiXCR was run by TCRdb on the reads, yielding one entry per CDR3 protein. The repertoire includes over 300,000 distinct CDR3 sequences, 17% of them detected once, and around 12% sits in the top ten. The source material was PBMCs. The receptors stem from a human donor in good health (CMV status not recorded). Some clones in this sample may be carry-over from other donors' samples. Both conserved end residues are part of each CDR3. A D gene is named only where the DNA matches it firmly. Expanded clones are given a class, and other clones once, few, many or no size at all.

abundance	v_gene	j_gene	d_gene	CDR3aa	CDR3nt
few	TRBV15	TRBJ2-1	.	CATSRDPGYEQFF	TGTGCCACCAGCAGAGATCCGGGGTATGAGCAGTTCTTC
many	TRBV4-2	TRBJ2-1	TRBD2	CASSQLTSRPEQFF	TGTGCCAGCAGCCAACTGACTAGCAGGCCTGAGCAGTTCTTC
many	TRBV7-2	TRBJ1-2	TRBD1	CASSLTGTDPNGYTF	TGTGCCAGCAGCTTAACCGGGACAGACCCGAATGGCTACACCTTC
.	TRBV6-2/TRBV6-3	TRBJ2-4	TRBD2	CASSHWEGTKNIQYF	TGTGCCAGCAGTCACTGGGAGGGGACCAAAAACATTCAGTACTTC
.	TRBV20-1	TRBJ1-4	.	CSAPERGEKLFF	TGCAGTGCGCCCGAGCGGGGTGAAAAACTGTTTTTT
many	TRBV19	TRBJ2-7	TRBD1	CASTLRGTGHHEQYF	TGTGCCAGTACCCTGAGGGGGACAGGGCACCACGAGCAGTACTTC
many	TRBV7-2	TRBJ2-1	.	CASSLPSQGSSYNEQFF	TGTGCCAGCAGCTTACCCTCACAGGGATCCTCCTACAATGAGCAGTTCTTC
many	TRBV7-2	TRBJ1-1	.	CASSPPGLMNTEAFF	TGTGCCAGCAGCCCACCCGGGTTAATGAACACTGAAGCTTTCTTT
.	TRBV6-2/TRBV6-3	TRBJ1-5	.	CASSPLFQPQHF	TGTGCCAGCAGCCCCCTCTTCCAGCCCCAGCATTTT
many	TRBV28	TRBJ1-2	TRBD1	CASSLPRGRGYGYTF	TGTGCCAGCAGTTTGCCCAGGGGGCGAGGATATGGCTACACCTTC
.	TRBV7-9	TRBJ1-1	.	CASKENMNTEAFF	TGTGCCAGCAAAGAGAATATGAACACTGAAGCTTTCTTT
few	TRBV6-2/TRBV6-3	TRBJ2-3	TRBD2	CASSFAAGATDTQYF	TGTGCCAGCAGTTTCGCAGCGGGGGCGACAGATACGCAGTATTTT
.	TRBV7-4	TRBJ1-1	.	CASSYLGVGTEAFF	TGTGCCAGCAGTTATCTAGGGGTCGGCACTGAAGCTTTCTTT
.	TRBV6-1	TRBJ2-1	.	CASSVVLDEQFF	TGTGCCAGCAGTGTGGTTTTGGATGAGCAGTTCTTC
.	TRBV6-2/TRBV6-3	TRBJ2-7	TRBD2	CASSGAGLAVYEQYF	TGTGCCAGCAGTGGCGCTGGACTAGCGGTCTACGAGCAGTACTTC
few	TRBV28	TRBJ2-1	.	CASSPGTLNYNEQFF	TGTGCCAGCAGCCCCGGGACCCTTAACTACAATGAGCAGTTCTTC
.	TRBV18	TRBJ2-5	TRBD2	CASSQRRGDTETQYF	TGTGCCAGCTCACAACGGCGGGGGGACACAGAGACCCAGTACTTC
few	TRBV20-1	TRBJ2-7	.	CSAKTRESSYEQYF	TGCAGTGCCAAAACCCGGGAGAGCTCCTACGAGCAGTACTTC
.	TRBV13	TRBJ2-7	.	CASSLGTGTSYEQYF	TGTGCCAGCAGCTTAGGAACAGGAACATCCTACGAGCAGTACTTC
.	TRBV5-4	TRBJ2-7	.	CASGSDTYEQYF	TGTGCCAGTGGTTCCGATACCTACGAGCAGTACTTC
many	TRBV28	TRBJ1-6	.	CASRLASSYNSPLHF	TGTGCCAGCAGATTGGCGAGCTCCTATAATTCACCCCTCCACTTT
.	TRBV12-3/TRBV12-4	TRBJ2-5	TRBD2	CASSASSGGAQETQYF	TGTGCCAGCAGCGCCTCTAGCGGGGGGGCCCAAGAGACCCAGTACTTC
many	TRBV5-1	TRBJ1-6	.	CASSLSDYNSPLHF	TGCGCCAGCAGCTTGTCAGATTATAATTCACCCCTCCACTTT
many	TRBV7-2	TRBJ2-3	.	CASSRLGSTDTQYF	TGTGCCAGCAGCCGGCTAGGGAGCACAGATACGCAGTATTTT
many	TRBV7-2	TRBJ2-6	.	CASSLGPPHDSGANVLTF	TGTGCCAGCAGCTTAGGACCGCCCCACGACTCTGGGGCCAACGTCCTGACTTTC
.	TRBV12-3/TRBV12-4	TRBJ1-5	.	CASSFGSLSNQPQHF	TGTGCCAGCAGTTTTGGCAGTCTTAGCAATCAGCCCCAGCATTTT
few	TRBV6-8	TRBJ2-7	TRBD1	CASSYSGTGHLKVEQYF	TGTGCCAGCAGTTACTCTGGGACAGGCCATCTTAAGGTCGAGCAGTACTTC
few	TRBV28	TRBJ1-4	.	CASGGKGGEKLFF	TGTGCCAGCGGGGGGAAAGGGGGGGAAAAACTGTTTTTT
many	TRBV7-2	TRBJ2-7	.	CASSPQGSFLYEQYF	TGTGCCAGCAGCCCCCAAGGCAGTTTCCTCTACGAGCAGTACTTC
.	TRBV12-3/TRBV12-4	TRBJ2-1	.	CASSLRVGGYNEQFF	TGTGCCAGCAGTCTCAGGGTCGGTGGGTACAATGAGCAGTTCTTC
few	TRBV20-1	TRBJ2-7	.	CSASIPQVTYEQYF	TGCAGTGCTAGTATTCCGCAGGTGACCTACGAGCAGTACTTC
many	TRBV15	TRBJ1-5	.	CATSRDGVSNQPQHF	TGTGCCACCAGCAGAGATGGGGTGAGCAATCAGCCCCAGCATTTT
many	TRBV28	TRBJ2-7	TRBD1	CASSGDRDSYEQYF	TGTGCCAGCAGCGGCGACCGGGACAGCTACGAGCAGTACTTC
many	TRBV4-1	TRBJ2-5	TRBD2	CASSQDRMSGGTMKYQETQYF	TGCGCCAGCAGCCAAGATCGGATGAGCGGGGGGACTATGAAGTATCAAGAGACCCAGTACTTC
.	TRBV28	TRBJ1-5	.	CASSLFLGAPDLAQPQHF	TGTGCCAGCAGTTTGTTCTTGGGGGCGCCGGATTTAGCTCAGCCCCAGCATTTT
many	TRBV7-9	TRBJ2-5	TRBD1	CASSPNGQGRFETQYF	TGTGCCAGCAGCCCCAACGGACAGGGACGCTTCGAGACCCAGTACTTC
many	TRBV7-2	TRBJ1-5	.	CASREKGGAHQPQHF	TGTGCCAGCAGGGAAAAGGGAGGGGCCCATCAGCCCCAGCATTTT
many	TRBV7-2	TRBJ1-2	.	CASSSQAYALVGYGYTF	TGTGCCAGCAGCTCCCAAGCTTATGCTCTAGTAGGCTATGGCTACACCTTC
.	TRBV27	TRBJ2-4	.	CASSFNGLAKNIQYF	TGTGCCAGCAGTTTTAATGGTCTGGCCAAAAACATTCAGTACTTC
many	TRBV7-2	TRBJ2-7	.	CASSLVLGGFEQYF	TGTGCCAGCAGCTTAGTTTTGGGGGGATTCGAGCAGTACTTC
.	TRBV27	TRBJ2-3	TRBD2	CASPPGGLAGFTDTQYF	TGTGCCAGCCCCCCCGGTGGGCTAGCGGGTTTCACAGATACGCAGTATTTT
.	TRBV29-1	TRBJ2-7	.	CSVGTSKPEQYF	TGCAGCGTTGGAACCTCAAAGCCAGAGCAGTACTTC
many	TRBV7-2	TRBJ1-3	.	CASSLDASKNTIYF	TGTGCCAGCAGCTTAGACGCCAGCAAAAACACCATATATTTT
.	TRBV13	TRBJ2-2	TRBD2	CASSRAGGPSGTGELFF	TGTGCCAGCAGCCGAGCGGGGGGGCCGAGTGGTACCGGGGAGCTGTTTTTT